The rows below give T cell receptor beta chains drawn from one sample of a study of graft-versus-host responses after intestinal transplantation. Measured with immunoSEQ multiplex PCR; TCRdb has only the in-frame clones, and not every one. The sample includes about 90,000 clones, over 85% of them seen just once. These receptors lack a known antigen. Sequencing was performed on unstimulated CD4+ T cells sorted from spleen or lymph node cells, taken before intestinal transplant. These receptors all stem from a human donor who received an intestinal transplant. Both conserved end residues are part of each CDR3. The D gene is left open where the match is weak. Not all rows give a size; the values are once, few, many and, for expanded clones, a class.

>TRBD2|TRBV4-1|.|TRBJ2-1
CASSQEASGRFEQFF
TGCGCCAGCAGCCAAGAAGCTAGCGGGAGATTTGAGCAGTTCTTC
>TRBD2|TRBV11-3|.|TRBJ2-1
CASSLDSLAGSNNEQFF
TGTGCCAGCAGCTTAGATTCCCTAGCGGGATCTAACAATGAGCAGTTCTTC
>TRBD1|TRBV30|.|TRBJ1-1
CAWKQGAGNTEAFF
TGTGCCTGGAAACAGGGGGCCGGGAACACTGAAGCTTTCTTT
>TRBD1|TRBV19|.|TRBJ1-5
CASSMAGGNQPQHF
TGTGCCAGTAGTATGGCAGGGGGGAATCAGCCCCAGCATTTT
>TRBD1|TRBV7-9|.|TRBJ2-7
CASSPTGGDLRRTYEQYF
TGTGCCAGCAGCCCGACAGGGGGCGATCTTCGGAGGACCTACGAGCAGTACTTC
>.|TRBV2|.|TRBJ1-2
CASSRSGGYSYGYTF
TGTGCCAGCAGCCGAAGTGGGGGATATAGCTATGGCTACACCTTC
>.|TRBV14|.|TRBJ2-1
CASSQDGGRSYNEQFF
TGTGCCAGCAGCCAAGATGGGGGGAGGAGCTACAATGAGCAGTTCTTC
>.|TRBV14|once|TRBJ1-1
CASSHRRTEAFF
TGTGCCAGCAGCCACAGGAGGACTGAAGCTTTCTTT
>.|TRBV21-1|.|TRBJ2-4
CASSNLLVLAKNIQYF
TGTGCCAGCAGCAATCTCTTGGTACTAGCCAAAAACATTCAGTACTTC
>.|TRBV7-3|.|TRBJ1-3
CASSLTRQGNTIYF
TGTGCCAGCAGCTTGACCCGACAGGGAAACACCATATATTTT